A single sample gave rise to the 32 T cell receptor beta chains below, sequenced in a study of Tregs in tolerant kidney transplant recipients (dated by TCRdb to the late 2010s). Library generation was performed with the immunoSEQ multiplex PCR assay. TCRdb retrieved this table from immuneACCESS and kept in-frame rearrangements only. Not all clones are present; in checked studies, unresolved V genes account for under half, and no reason is known for the remainder. Across this sample there are about 240,000 clones, with around 82% seen only once. The ten largest make up roughly 0.67% of the sample. Sequencing input: CD4+ T cells from blood. The receptors here all came from a human donor in good health.

The chain employs TRBV5-4 and TRBJ1-1; tentatively, D is TRBD1 (5 bases). CDR3 size: 15 residues. The germline V and J ends were trimmed by 0 bases and 4 bases, with 13 bases remaining between them. Germline V gene sequence: CDR1 SGHNT, CDR2 YYREEE (reference sequence). Here the CDR3 reads CASSLAQGRGTEAFF. CDR3 bases: TGTGCCAGCAGCTTGGCGCAGGGAAGGGGCACTGAAGCTTTCTTT.

The gene calls are TRBV30 and TRBJ2-5; D uncertain. Germline CDR1 and CDR2: GTSNPN and SVGIG (reference sequence). V gave up 4 bases and J gave up 5 bases, with 14 bases separating them. The CDR3 is 13 residues long. The CDR3 loop is CAWIPTGPETQYF. As DNA, the CDR3 is TGTGCCTGGATCCCCACCGGCCCCGAGACCCAGTACTTC.

The chain has TRBV5-1 and TRBJ2-7; D is possibly TRBD2 (5 bases). The CDR3 has 14 amino acids. V was cut by 3 bases and J by 2 bases, with 12 bases left in between. Germline loops: CDR1 SGHRS, CDR2 YFSETQ. The DNA for the CDR3 is TGCGCCAGCAGCTCACTAGGAGGCCCCTACGAGCAGTACTTC. It is translated as CASSSLGGPYEQYF.

Note on this clone: One end of the junction does not line up with germline, which may come from a read error. V and J are TRBV7-9 and TRBJ2-7; D is unclear. In germline, CDR1 is SEHNR, CDR2 FQNEAQ (reference sequence). This CDR3 contains 15 residues. For the CDR3, the DNA is TGTGCCAGCAGCTTAGAGGCAGGACGTACGCGAAGTTTGGCCTTC. This encodes CASSLEAGRTRSLAF.

This clone was detected a few times. The chain is built from TRBV6-8 and TRBJ2-4, with unresolved D. The germline gives CDR1 MNHGY, CDR2 SAAAGT. The CDR3 length is 14 residues. Deletions cut 2 bases from V and 5 bases from J, with 10 bases between. CDR3 coding DNA: TGTGCCAGCAGTTACACTCCGGACCAAAACATTCAGTACTTC. Translation: CASSYTPDQNIQYF.

This clone was detected only once. The rearrangement links TRBV7-2 to TRBJ1-5; D gene ambiguous. CDR3 length: 15 residues. Trimming stripped 1 base from V and 2 bases from J, with 9 bases between. Germline assignment: CDR1 SGHTA and CDR2 FQGNSA. In DNA, the CDR3 is TGTGCCAGCAGCTTAGAGTTTAGCCGCAATCAGCCCCAGCATTTT. Its translation is CASSLEFSRNQPQHF.

The chain recombines TRBV30 with TRBJ1-5; TRBD1 is a possible D gene (5 bases). The CDR3 runs 14 residues. The germline CDR1 and CDR2 sequences are GTSNPN and SVGIG (reference sequence). The V end was cut by 5 bases, the J end by 1 base, with 12 bases between. The CDR3 DNA reads as TGTGCCTGGCAGGGAGTGGGGAGCAATCAGCCCCAGCATTTT. It specifies CAWQGVGSNQPQHF.

The chain recombines TRBV25-1 with TRBJ1-4; the match to TRBD1 covers 7 bases. The CDR3 is 13 amino acids. Germline V gene lookup returns CDR1 MGHDK and CDR2 SYGVNS. V lost 8 bases to trimming and J lost 8 bases; unmatched junction nucleotides: 8. CDR3 in amino acids: CASGDSLWEKLFF. As DNA, the CDR3 is TGTGCCAGCGGGGACAGCCTCTGGGAAAAACTGTTTTTT. Combining the CDR3 with reference TRBV25-1 and TRBJ1-4 gives the whole variable domain EADIYQTPRYLVIGTGKKITLECSQTMGHDKMYWYQQDPGMELHLIHYSYGVNSTEKGDLSSESTVSRIRTEHFPLTLESARPSHTSQYLCASGDSLWEKLFFGSGTQLSVL.

The CDR3 spells CASSPADSYEQYF. CDR3 nucleotides: TGTGCCAGCTCACCTGCGGACAGCTACGAGCAGTACTTC. The rearrangement links TRBV18 to TRBJ2-5; a weak D match, TRBD1 (6 bases). The tail of the sequence fits TRBJ2-7 better, so the J call may be wrong. Germline V CDR1 and CDR2: KGHSH, LQKENI. CDR3 length: 13 amino acids.

The V call is TRBV5-1, the J call TRBJ2-4; D is perhaps TRBD2 (5 bases). V shed 1 base and J shed 13 bases, with 15 bases lying between them. Per the germline V gene, CDR1 is SGHRS and CDR2 is YFSETQ. The CDR3 loop spans 13 amino acids. In DNA form, the CDR3 reads TGCGCCAGCAGCTTGATGAGTGCAGCGGAGCAGTACTTC. The encoded protein is CASSLMSAAEQYF.

The chain couples TRBV4-1 to TRBJ1-4; the D gene is possibly TRBD1 (5 bases). Trimming shortened V by 4 bases and J by 7 bases, and 13 bases separated the two germline ends. The CDR3 loop spans 14 amino acids. Germline CDR1 and CDR2: MGHRA and YSYEKL. The CDR3 DNA sequence: TGCGCCAGCAGCCCTCCAGGGTCGGGTGAAAAACTGTTTTTT. As protein: CASSPPGSGEKLFF.

In this sample, this clone turned up once. The rearrangement uses TRBV5-1 and TRBJ2-5, with 9 bases matching TRBD1. The tail of the sequence fits TRBJ2-7 better, so the J call may be wrong. The CDR3 runs 14 residues. Germline lookup yields CDR1 SGHRS and CDR2 YFSETQ. The CDR3 DNA reads TGCGCCAGCAGCTTCCGGGACAGGGAGCACGAGCAGTACTTC. It yields the protein CASSFRDREHEQYF.

The rearrangement uses TRBV13 and TRBJ1-2; 11 bases line up with TRBD1. Unmatched junction bases numbered 4, after V lost 5 bases and J lost 2 bases. Germline CDR1 PRHDT, CDR2 FYEKMQ (reference sequence). This CDR3 comprises 15 residues. CDR3 DNA: TGTGCCAGCAGCCCCGGGGACAGGGGGAACTATGGCTACACCTTC. Its protein product is CASSPGDRGNYGYTF.

The V gene is TRBV11-2, the J gene TRBJ2-3; D perhaps matches TRBD1 (6 bases). Deletions cut 3 bases from V and 0 bases from J, with 16 bases between. The CDR3 consists of 17 residues. The V gene's germline CDR1 is SGHAT and CDR2 FQNNGV. The CDR3 here is CASSFWTEFYSTDTQYF. CDR3 DNA sequence: TGTGCCAGCAGCTTTTGGACAGAATTCTATAGCACAGATACGCAGTATTTT.

The V gene is TRBV10-2, the J gene TRBJ1-1; the D is unclear. The CDR3 runs 12 residues. Trimming stripped 3 bases from V and 3 bases from J, with 5 bases between. In germline, CDR1 is WSHSY, CDR2 SAAADI. CDR3 DNA sequence: TGCGCCAGCAGTGACCGGGACACTGAAGCTTTCTTT. It encodes CASSDRDTEAFF.

The J gene is TRBJ2-5, the V gene TRBV30; TRBD2 matches at 8 bases. J lost 5 bases, V lost 0 bases, and 8 bases had no gene match. Germline V gene sequence: CDR1 GTSNPN, CDR2 SVGIG (reference sequence). This CDR3 is 15 amino acids long. Here the CDR3 reads CAWSVGTRGSETQYF. For the CDR3, the DNA is TGTGCCTGGAGTGTTGGGACTAGGGGGTCGGAGACCCAGTACTTC.

The chain carries TRBV7-2 and TRBJ1-1, with D hard to call. The germline CDR1 and CDR2 sequences are SGHTA and FQGNSA. V lost 2 bases to trimming and J lost 0 bases, with 4 bases between them. This CDR3 region has 13 residues. Written as DNA, the CDR3 is TGTGCCAGCAGCTTATGGGTGAACACTGAAGCTTTCTTT. Amino acids: CASSLWVNTEAFF.

This clone was observed a single time. The genes are TRBV2 and TRBJ2-3; D not resolved. Germline CDR1 and CDR2: SNHLY and FYNNEI. V was trimmed by 9 bases and J by 0 bases, leaving 10 bases between them. CDR3 size: 13 residues. CDR3 loop: CASKAFSTDTQYF. The CDR3, as DNA: TGTGCCAGTAAGGCCTTTAGCACAGATACGCAGTATTTT.

The J gene is TRBJ2-4, the V gene TRBV5-6; D gene uncertain. The CDR3 contains 13 residues. Per the germline V gene, CDR1 is SGHDT and CDR2 is YYEEEE. V gave up 0 bases and J gave up 9 bases, with 10 bases separating them. In DNA form, the CDR3 reads TGTGCCAGCAGCTTGGAAGTTGTGGGCATTCAGTACTTC. Translating it yields CASSLEVVGIQYF.

CDR3 amino acids: CASSSQPGAGNTIYF. The CDR3 coding sequence is TGTGCCAGCAGCTCCCAGCCAGGGGCCGGAAACACCATATATTTT. The rearrangement joins TRBV11-3 to TRBJ1-3; tentatively, D is TRBD1 (6 bases). V was cut by 4 bases and J by 4 bases, with 14 bases left in between. CDR3 length equals 15 residues. From germline, CDR1 is SGHNT and CDR2 YENEEA.

The chain couples TRBV7-9 to TRBJ1-6, with D hard to call. The CDR3 is 13 amino acids. V was pared by 0 bases and J by 7 bases, with 4 bases between. In germline, CDR1 is SEHNR, CDR2 FQNEAQ (reference sequence). In DNA, the CDR3 is TGTGCCAGCAGCTTAGCGATGAATTCACCCCTCCACTTT. The encoded protein is CASSLAMNSPLHF. The full variable domain, its missing parts supplied by reference TRBV7-9 and TRBJ1-6, is DTGVSQNPRHKITKRGQNVTFRCDPISEHNRLYWYRQTLGQGPEFLTYFQNEAQLEKSRLLSDRFSAERPKGSFSTLEIQRTEQGDSAMYLCASSLAMNSPLHFGNGTRLTVT.

The chain combines TRBV2 with TRBJ1-2, with D tentatively TRBD1 (6 bases). Germline CDR1 is SNHLY and CDR2 is FYNNEI. This CDR3 contains 14 residues. The V end was cut by 6 bases, the J end by 2 bases, with 13 bases between. CDR3 loop: CASRLDSQNYGYTF. Here the CDR3 DNA reads TGTGCCAGCAGACTGGACAGTCAGAACTATGGCTACACCTTC.

The chain joins TRBV7-3 to TRBJ2-4; D remains ambiguous. This CDR3 has 11 amino acids. Looked up from germline, CDR1 is SGHTA and CDR2 is FQGTGA. V lost 2 bases to trimming and J lost 11 bases, with 7 bases between them. The CDR3 here is CASSLRRVQYF. DNA for the CDR3: TGTGCCAGCAGCTTACGCCGCGTTCAGTACTTC.

This sequence joins TRBV23-1 and TRBJ2-7, with 9 bases that match TRBD1. TRBV23-1 counts as an open reading frame of uncertain function. The CDR3 totals 16 residues. After removal of 8 bases from V and 7 bases from J, the junction contained 18 bases not matched to a gene. CDR3 nucleotide sequence: TGCGCCAGCTCCCCCCGGGCGGGACAGGGAGTGCGTGAGCAGTACTTC. As protein: CASSPRAGQGVREQYF.

The chain is built from TRBV5-1 and TRBJ1-6; TRBD1 agrees at 7 bases. With 0 bases clipped from V and 6 bases from J, the junction kept 6 bases outside the gene matches. The CDR3 extends over 16 amino acids. Looked up from germline, CDR1 is SGHRS and CDR2 is YFSETQ. The CDR3 sequence is CASSLGQGVTNSPLHF. In DNA, the CDR3 is TGCGCCAGCAGCTTGGGACAGGGTGTAACTAATTCACCCCTCCACTTT. Full variable domain (missing parts from reference TRBV5-1 and TRBJ1-6): KAGVTQTPRYLIKTRGQQVTLSCSPISGHRSVSWYQQTPGQGLQFLFEYFSETQRNKGNFPGRFSGRQFSNSRSEMNVSTLELGDSALYLCASSLGQGVTNSPLHFGNGTRLTVT.

This clone was seen more than once but under ten times. The rearrangement joins TRBV10-3 to TRBJ2-7, with D possibly being TRBD1 (6 bases). The CDR3 sequence is 13 residues long. Germline lookup yields CDR1 ENHRY and CDR2 SYGVKD. Trimming took off 5 bases at V and 3 bases at J, with 11 bases between the two ends. For the CDR3, the DNA is TGTGCCATCAGTACAATACAGGGCTACGAGCAGTACTTC. This sequence encodes CAISTIQGYEQYF.

V and J are TRBV6-5 and TRBJ2-1, with TRBD2 matching 10 bases. After removal of 0 bases from V and 7 bases from J, the junction contained 6 bases not matched to a gene. Per the germline V gene, CDR1 is MNHEY and CDR2 is SVGAGI. This CDR3 contains 16 residues. CDR3 amino acids: CASSYSRSGGANEQFF. CDR3 DNA sequence: TGTGCCAGCAGTTACTCTAGGAGCGGGGGGGCGAATGAGCAGTTCTTC.

The chain couples TRBV7-8 to TRBJ2-7; D may match TRBD1 or TRBD2 (5 bases each). Germline loops: CDR1 SGHVS, CDR2 FQNEAQ. V lost 5 bases, J lost 0 bases, and 11 bases lay in between. This CDR3 is 14 amino acids long. This chain's CDR3 is CASSATGTSYEQYF. In DNA, the CDR3 is TGTGCCAGCAGCGCCACCGGGACCTCCTACGAGCAGTACTTC.

The gene calls are TRBV7-2 and TRBJ2-1, with 11 bases fitting TRBD2. The CDR3 has 18 amino acids. The J segment lost 6 bases and the V segment lost 3 bases, leaving 13 bases of the junction unmatched. CDR1 and CDR2 from the germline V gene are SGHTA and FQGNSA. CDR3 bases: TGTGCCAGCAGCTTCCGATCTCTTCTAGCGGGAGGTGGCAATGAGCAGTTCTTC. This sequence encodes CASSFRSLLAGGGNEQFF.

The V call is TRBV2, the J call TRBJ2-2; no clear D gene. The CDR3 consists of 14 residues. Germline loops: CDR1 SNHLY, CDR2 FYNNEI. The V end was cut by 6 bases, the J end by 5 bases, with 13 bases between. CDR3 DNA sequence: TGTGCCAGCAGATCTTCGGTAGGAACCGGGGAGCTGTTTTTT. Encoded protein: CASRSSVGTGELFF.

CDR3 bases: TGTGCCAGCAGTCCAGAGGGCTCTAATGAAAAACTGTTTTTT. Translating it yields CASSPEGSNEKLFF. V and J are TRBV2 and TRBJ1-4; D unresolved. The CDR3 runs to 14 residues. Germline-derived CDR1 and CDR2 are SNHLY and FYNNEI. V was shortened by 5 bases and J by 3 bases, with 10 bases between the two germline ends.

The table lists this clone with a few counts. The rearrangement joins TRBV5-3 to TRBJ2-7; D remains unclear. TRBV5-3 is labeled an ORF, and its function is uncertain. V shed 4 bases and J shed 0 bases, with 14 bases lying between them. CDR3 length equals 15 residues. In DNA, the CDR3 is TGTGCCAGAAGCATTGCATGGCCGAACTCCTACGAGCAGTACTTC. This translates into CARSIAWPNSYEQYF.